This T cell receptor beta chain was recovered during a study of human T cells and chemical hapten exposure. Study context: Patch tests of 0.01% DPC on the upper back were read at 6 days. General observations from the study: There was no change with DPC sensitization in TCRs above 1 in 1000 frequency.

This clonotype was counted a few times. Its specificity is not known. CDR3 length equals 14 residues. V was pared by 6 bases and J by 5 bases, with 16 bases between. Germline V gene sequence: CDR1 WSHSY, CDR2 SAAADI. The time point here: patch test 1, 2 weeks after DPC sensitization. As for treatment: therapeutic diphenylcyclopropenone sensitization with weekly scalp DPC. The total RNA was obtained from whole blood that was not fractionated. MiXCR, applied by TCRdb to the RACE reads, yields one record per CDR3 protein. Of roughly 38,000 distinct CDR3 sequences in the sample, under 5% are singletons; the top ten hold roughly 24%.

This chain connects TRBV10-2 to TRBJ1-2; no definite D call. The TCR comes from a man aged 50-60 years with alopecia areata. Some clones in this sample may be carry-over from other donors' samples. Sequencing was performed on whole blood, taken in connection with sensitization to the hapten diphenylcyclopropenone (DPC). The CDR3 protein is CASRDSGSAYGYTF. The CDR3 bases are TGCGCCAGCAGAGATTCCGGGTCTGCATATGGCTACACCTTC.